Presented here are 11 T cell receptor beta chains from one specimen sequenced in a study of cytotoxic CD8 clonotypes in ibrutinib-treated CLL. Repertoires were generated with immunoSEQ multiplex PCR, while TCRdb's copy carries only in-frame clones and drops some. The table has about 300,000 clones, over 60% seen once. The sequencing here drew on PBMCs, taken after 36 months of ibrutinib treatment. These receptors were obtained from a human donor with chronic lymphocytic leukemia.

The chain has TRBV7-8 and TRBJ2-2; TRBD1 might be the D (6 bases). There are 14 residues in the CDR3. The germline gives CDR1 SGHVS, CDR2 FQNEAQ. Trimming removed 8 bases at V and 1 base at J, with 11 bases between. CDR3 residues: CASLQGRNTGELFF. The CDR3, as DNA: TGTGCCAGCTTACAGGGACGGAACACCGGGGAGCTGTTTTTT.

There are a few counts of this clone. J is TRBJ2-7 and V is TRBV11-3, with a tentative D call TRBD1 (5 bases). Trimming removed 5 bases at V and 2 bases at J, with 13 bases between. The CDR3 consists of 14 residues. CDR1 SGHNT and CDR2 YENEEA come from the germline V gene. DNA for the CDR3: TGTGCCAGCAGCCCCAGACAGAGACCCTACGAGCAGTACTTC. It encodes CASSPRQRPYEQYF. Full variable domain (remainder filled in from reference TRBV11-3 and TRBJ2-7): EAGVVQSPRYKIIEKKQPVAFWCNPISGHNTLYWYLQNLGQGPELLIRYENEEAVDDSQLPKDRFSAERLKGVDSTLKIQPAELGDSAVYLCASSPRQRPYEQYFGPGTRLTVT.

The chain links TRBV6-1 to TRBJ2-5, with TRBD2 identical over 10 bases. The V and J ends lost 4 bases and 9 bases, in that order; junction bases with no gene match: 8. Germline values: CDR1 MNHNS, CDR2 SASEGT. This CDR3 is 14 amino acids long. The CDR3 coding sequence is TGTGCCAGCAGTGGGACTAGCGGCCATGGGGCCCAGTACTTC. Protein: CASSGTSGHGAQYF.

The rearrangement joins TRBV28 to TRBJ1-4; 9 bases map to TRBD1. Trimming took 6 bases from V and 5 from J; bases not matched to a gene: 7. The CDR3 totals 15 residues. The V gene's germline CDR1 is MDHEN and CDR2 SYDVKM. DNA of the CDR3: TGTGCCAGCAGCACCGCCGGGACAGGGAATGAAAAACTGTTTTTT. It is translated as CASSTAGTGNEKLFF. Using reference TRBV28 and TRBJ1-4 for the parts outside the CDR3, the full variable domain is DVKVTQSSRYLVKRTGEKVFLECVQDMDHENMFWYRQDPGLGLRLIYFSYDVKMKEKGDIPEGYSVSREKKERFSLILESASTNQTSMYLCASSTAGTGNEKLFFGSGTQLSVL.

The rearrangement links TRBV13 to TRBJ1-2; D not certain. The germline V and J ends were trimmed by 0 bases and 4 bases, with 0 bases remaining between them. The CDR3 has 11 amino acids. CDR1 is PRHDT and CDR2 is FYEKMQ in the germline V gene (reference sequence). The CDR3 loop reads CASSLGYGYTF. The CDR3 DNA reads TGTGCCAGCAGCTTAGGCTATGGCTACACCTTC.

This clone was recorded a few times. V usage is TRBV5-1 and J usage is TRBJ2-7; D possibly uses TRBD1 or TRBD2 (6 bases each). The CDR3 runs 15 residues. Germline V lookup: CDR1 SGHRS, CDR2 YFSETQ. Trimming stripped 1 base from V and 0 bases from J, with 11 bases between. The CDR3 DNA follows: TGCGCCAGCAGCTTGAGAGGGGGGAGCTCCTACGAGCAGTACTTC. Protein sequence: CASSLRGGSSYEQYF.

V is TRBV14 and J is TRBJ2-1; tentatively, D is TRBD1 (5 bases). Deletions cut 6 bases from V and 2 bases from J, with 8 bases between. Germline CDR1 SGHDN, CDR2 FVKESK. The CDR3 contains 13 residues. The CDR3: CASRRTTYNEQFF. CDR3 nucleotides: TGTGCCAGCAGACGGACAACCTACAATGAGCAGTTCTTC.

The chain has TRBV20-1 and TRBJ2-7, with no clear D. The CDR3 contains 10 residues. Germline-derived CDR1 and CDR2 are DFQATT and SNEGSKA (reference sequence). V gave up 3 bases and J gave up 5 bases, with 5 bases separating them. CDR3 sequence: CSASDHEQYF. In DNA form, the CDR3 reads TGCAGTGCTAGTGACCACGAGCAGTACTTC.

This chain uses TRBV28 with TRBJ2-1; TRBD1 aligns across 11 bases. The CDR3 sequence is 16 residues long. Trimming removed 5 bases from V and 3 bases from J; junction bases left unmatched: 6. Per germline, CDR1 MDHEN and CDR2 SYDVKM. CDR3: CASSISGTGGYNEQFF. CDR3 DNA sequence: TGTGCCAGCAGTATCTCCGGGACAGGGGGCTACAATGAGCAGTTCTTC. Drawing the rest from reference TRBV28 and TRBJ2-1, the complete variable domain is DVKVTQSSRYLVKRTGEKVFLECVQDMDHENMFWYRQDPGLGLRLIYFSYDVKMKEKGDIPEGYSVSREKKERFSLILESASTNQTSMYLCASSISGTGGYNEQFFGPGTRLTVL.

Of note for this clone: A junction boundary mismatches the germline segment, possibly from a read error. The CDR3 region has the DNA TGCAGTGCTACATGGGACAGGGAAGACTTC. It specifies CSATWDREDF. The chain couples TRBV20-1 to TRBJ2-7; 9 bases are shared with TRBD1. Germline CDR1 reads DFQATT; CDR2 reads SNEGSKA (reference sequence). CDR3 size: 10 residues.

This clone was picked up a small number of times. CDR3 in DNA: TGTGCCAGCTCACCAGACAGGCGTACAGCTTTCTTT. Its translation: CASSPDRRTAFF. The chain employs TRBV18 and TRBJ1-1; a weak D match, TRBD1 (6 bases). This CDR3 has 12 amino acids. In germline, CDR1 is KGHSH, CDR2 LQKENI. V was shortened by 2 bases and J by 10 bases, with 11 bases between the two germline ends. Supplemented by reference TRBV18 and TRBJ1-1, the full variable domain reads NAGVMQNPRHLVRRRGQEARLRCSPMKGHSHVYWYRQLPEEGLKFMVYLQKENIIDESGMPKERFSAEFPKEGPSILRIQQVVRGDSAAYFCASSPDRRTAFFGQGTRLTVV.